This T cell receptor (beta chain) was identified during a study of shared clonotypes between healthy human individuals. This clone was counted once. V was clipped by 2 bases and J by 8 bases, with 18 bases between them. CDR3 length: 15 residues. Germline assignment: CDR1 ENHRY and CDR2 SYGVKD. TCRdb's copy holds only in-frame clones and misses some; the assay was immunoSEQ multiplex PCR. The profile shows more than 850,000 clones, 78% of them singletons. The source is a man in his late teens or twenties in good health. Some clones in this sample may be carry-over from other donors' samples. The V call is TRBV10-3, the J call TRBJ1-1; D is perhaps TRBD1 (5 bases). Sequenced material: memory CD4+ T cells from PBMCs. Subset here: CD45RA-negative fraction. This CDR3 is CAISEEGRGRREAFF. The CDR3 nucleotides read TGTGCCATCAGTGAGGAGGGCCGGGGCCGACGAGAAGCTTTCTTT.